The next 15 T cell receptor beta chains were all read from a single sample in a study of shared clonotypes between healthy human individuals. Assay used: immunoSEQ multiplex PCR; TCRdb lists only in-frame clones, some missing. There are some 2 million clones in the sample; about 95% occur only once, and roughly 1% lies in the top ten. CD45RO-negative, CCR7-positively selected cells formed the naive CD8 fraction, excluding terminally differentiated effector memory CD45RA+ cells. The sample consisted of naive CD8+ T cells sorted from blood. These receptors were taken from a young man in good health.

The chain joins TRBV27 to TRBJ2-7; possibly TRBD1 for D (5 bases). Germline CDR1 is MNHEY and CDR2 is SMNVEV (reference sequence). The CDR3 totals 16 residues. The V and J ends lost 5 bases and 0 bases respectively, with 17 bases between them. CDR3 loop: CASSLNLRANSYEQYF. Here the CDR3 DNA reads TGTGCCAGCAGTCTAAATCTCAGGGCGAACTCCTACGAGCAGTACTTC.

This clone was recorded once. The rearrangement joins TRBV6-1 to TRBJ2-2; D possibly corresponds to TRBD2 (5 bases). Germline loops: CDR1 MNHNS, CDR2 SASEGT. This CDR3 is built from 17 residues. V lost 4 bases and J lost 1, with 16 bases in between. DNA of the CDR3: TGTGCCAGCAGTGCAGCTCGCCTAGCATTGAACACCGGGGAGCTGTTTTTT. It specifies CASSAARLALNTGELFF.

V usage is TRBV19 and J usage is TRBJ2-6; 7 bases fit TRBD1. The V gene's germline CDR1 is LNHDA and CDR2 SQIVND (reference sequence). The J segment lost 1 base and the V segment lost 0 bases, leaving 6 bases of the junction unmatched. The CDR3 loop spans 18 amino acids. The CDR3 DNA is TGTGCCAGTAGTATAGATCTGGAGACAGGGTCTGGGGCCAACGTCCTGACTTTC. As protein: CASSIDLETGSGANVLTF.

Remarks on this clone: Other nucleotide sequences in the sample specify the same CDR3. This chain joins TRBV27 and TRBJ2-3; 8 bases match TRBD2. V lost 5 bases, J lost 3 bases, and 4 bases stayed unmatched. CDR1 and CDR2 from the germline V gene are MNHEY and SMNVEV (reference sequence). The CDR3 is 14 amino acids. This CDR3 is CASSLLAGTDTQYF. CDR3 DNA: TGTGCCAGCAGTCTCCTAGCGGGTACAGATACGCAGTATTTT.

The V call is TRBV5-4, the J call TRBJ2-1; D possibly corresponds to TRBD2 (5 bases). The length of the CDR3 is 18 residues. The germline V and J ends were trimmed by 0 bases and 2 bases, with 18 bases remaining between them. Looked up from germline, CDR1 is SGHNT and CDR2 is YYREEE (reference sequence). CDR3 sequence reads: CASSLEGGRNQAYNEQFF. CDR3 sequence (DNA): TGTGCCAGCAGCTTGGAAGGAGGACGGAACCAAGCCTACAATGAGCAGTTCTTC.

The gene calls are TRBV4-1 and TRBJ2-1, with TRBD1 matching 7 bases. Germline V gene sequence: CDR1 MGHRA, CDR2 YSYEKL. V lost 4 bases, J lost 5 bases, and 8 bases stayed unmatched. The CDR3 length is 15 residues. This CDR3 is CASSRLEGTDNEQFF. In nucleotides, the CDR3 is TGCGCCAGCAGCCGCCTGGAAGGGACAGACAATGAGCAGTTCTTC.

V gene TRBV4-3 combines with J gene TRBJ1-4; weak D call: TRBD1 (6 bases). This CDR3 spans 15 amino acids. Germline assignment: CDR1 LGHNA and CDR2 YSLEER. Deletions cut 4 bases from V and 8 bases from J, with 17 bases between. CDR3 nucleotides: TGCGCCAGCAGCCCGATGCTGGGGGGCCAGGAAAAACTGTTTTTT. Its protein product is CASSPMLGGQEKLFF.

The rearrangement uses TRBV4-1 and TRBJ2-1, with TRBD2 matching over 12 bases. The CDR3 spans 17 residues. The J segment lost 9 bases and the V segment lost 0 bases, leaving 9 bases of the junction unmatched. Germline V CDR1 and CDR2: MGHRA, YSYEKL. The CDR3 here is CASSQELASGRAGEQFF. The CDR3 nucleotides read TGCGCCAGCAGCCAAGAATTGGCTAGCGGGAGGGCGGGTGAGCAGTTCTTC.

This chain links TRBV28 with TRBJ2-7, with 11 bases matching TRBD2. The J segment lost 3 bases and the V segment lost 5 bases, leaving 15 bases of the junction unmatched. Germline-derived CDR1 and CDR2 are MDHEN and SYDVKM. CDR3 length: 18 residues. CDR3 in DNA: TGTGCCAGCAGTAAACTAGCGGGAGTAGCGGGGGATCACTACGAGCAGTACTTC. Protein: CASSKLAGVAGDHYEQYF. Based on the CDR3 plus reference TRBV28 and TRBJ2-7, the full variable domain is DVKVTQSSRYLVKRTGEKVFLECVQDMDHENMFWYRQDPGLGLRLIYFSYDVKMKEKGDIPEGYSVSREKKERFSLILESASTNQTSMYLCASSKLAGVAGDHYEQYFGPGTRLTVT.

J is TRBJ2-7 and V is TRBV6-5, with D tentatively TRBD2 (6 bases). There are 15 residues in the CDR3. V gave up 0 bases and J gave up 4 bases, with 13 bases separating them. Germline values: CDR1 MNHEY, CDR2 SVGAGI. Written as DNA, the CDR3 is TGTGCCAGCAGTTACTCGGCGGGATTGGCTTACGAGCAGTACTTC. Amino acids: CASSYSAGLAYEQYF.

The count of this clone is one. The chain uses TRBV12-1 and TRBJ2-1. TRBV12-1 has pseudogene status. The CDR3 contains 14 residues. DNA of the CDR3: TGTGCCAGCAGCTTTGTGGCACGGTACAATGAGCAGTTCTTC. Residues: CASSFVARYNEQFF.

V gene TRBV9 combines with J gene TRBJ1-3; 7 bases map to TRBD1. The germline V gene has CDR1 SGDLS and CDR2 YYNGEE. This CDR3 is 15 amino acids long. The ends lost 1 base at V and 4 bases at J; junction bases unmatched: 5. In DNA form, the CDR3 reads TGTGCCAGCAGCGTAACTCCGGGACAGGGAAACACCATATATTTT. It codes for CASSVTPGQGNTIYF.

The chain couples TRBV6-5 to TRBJ2-1; 8 bases match TRBD2. This CDR3 comprises 16 residues. Looked up from germline, CDR1 is MNHEY and CDR2 is SVGAGI. With 0 bases clipped from V and 2 bases from J, the junction kept 3 bases outside the gene matches. This chain's CDR3 is CASSYSTGGPYNEQFF. CDR3 nucleotides: TGTGCCAGCAGTTACTCGACGGGAGGGCCCTACAATGAGCAGTTCTTC.

This clone is a singleton in its sample. The DNA of the CDR3 is TGTGCCAGCAGCGGACGGAGCGGGAGCTCCTACAATGAGCAGTTCTTC. Residues: CASSGRSGSSYNEQFF. The chain carries TRBV9 and TRBJ2-1; 8 bases agree with TRBD2. Germline-derived CDR1 and CDR2 are SGDLS and YYNGEE. Trimming at V came to 3 bases and at J to 0 bases, leaving 5 bases not matched to a gene. The CDR3 contains 16 residues.

The chain is built from TRBV29-1 and TRBJ2-1; possibly TRBD1 for D (6 bases). Trimming cost V 6 bases and J 7 bases, with 16 bases left between them. This CDR3 region has 13 residues. Per germline, CDR1 SQVTM and CDR2 ANQGSEA. The CDR3 protein is CSVIDRSRNEQFF. CDR3 nucleotides: TGCAGCGTCATAGACAGGTCCCGAAATGAGCAGTTCTTC.